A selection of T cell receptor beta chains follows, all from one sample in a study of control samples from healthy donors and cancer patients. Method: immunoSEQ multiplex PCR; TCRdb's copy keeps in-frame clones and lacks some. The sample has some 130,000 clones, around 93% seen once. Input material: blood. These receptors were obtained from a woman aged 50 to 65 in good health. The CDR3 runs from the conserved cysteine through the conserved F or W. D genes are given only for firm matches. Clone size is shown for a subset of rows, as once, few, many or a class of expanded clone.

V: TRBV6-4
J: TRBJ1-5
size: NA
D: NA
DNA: TGTGCCAGCAGCGGTGTTGGGTGGGAGAACCTAAGCAATCAGCCCCAGCATTTT
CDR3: CASSGVGWENLSNQPQHF

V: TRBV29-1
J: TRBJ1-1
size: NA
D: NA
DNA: TGCAGCGTTGCAGGGGAATCCTACATGAACACTGAAGCTTTCTTT
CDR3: CSVAGESYMNTEAFF

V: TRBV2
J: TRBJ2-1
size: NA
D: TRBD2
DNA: TGTGCCAGCACCCGAATGGGGCTAGCGGGAGTAGGCGCCTACAATGAGCAGTTCTTC
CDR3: CASTRMGLAGVGAYNEQFF

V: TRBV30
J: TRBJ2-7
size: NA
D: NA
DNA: TGTGCCTGGACCTCACGAGGGTGGAGCGAGCAGTACTTC
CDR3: CAWTSRGWSEQYF

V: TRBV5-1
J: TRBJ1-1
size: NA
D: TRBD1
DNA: TGCGCCAGCAGCTCGGCCGGGACAGGGGGTTCGGCTTTCTTT
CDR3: CASSSAGTGGSAFF

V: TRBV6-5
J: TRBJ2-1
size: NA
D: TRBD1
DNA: TGTGCCAGCACCCCCCTGGGACAGGGATACAATGAGCAGTTCTTC
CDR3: CASTPLGQGYNEQFF

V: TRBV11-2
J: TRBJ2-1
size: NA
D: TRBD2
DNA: TGTGCCAGCAGCAAAGGGACTAGCGGTTACAATGAGCAGTTCTTC
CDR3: CASSKGTSGYNEQFF

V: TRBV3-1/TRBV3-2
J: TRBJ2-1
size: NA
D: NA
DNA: TGTGCCAGCAGCCAAGGGACCATACGGCAGTTCTTC
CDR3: CASSQGTIRQFF

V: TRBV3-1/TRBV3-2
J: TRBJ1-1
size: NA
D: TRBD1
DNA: TGTGCCAGCAGCCCACAGGGGAGGGACACTGAAGCTTTCTTT
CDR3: CASSPQGRDTEAFF

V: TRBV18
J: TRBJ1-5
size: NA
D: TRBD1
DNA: TGTGCCAGCTCAGGACAGGTCAATCAGCCCCAGCATTTT
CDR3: CASSGQVNQPQHF

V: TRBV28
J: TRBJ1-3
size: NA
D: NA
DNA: TGTGCCAGCAGTTTAGGGGGCGGGAAGTCTGGAAACACCATATATTTT
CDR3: CASSLGGGKSGNTIYF

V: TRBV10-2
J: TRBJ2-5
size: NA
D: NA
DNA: TGCGCCAGCAGTGTACGGGGAGAGACCCAGTACTTC
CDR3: CASSVRGETQYF

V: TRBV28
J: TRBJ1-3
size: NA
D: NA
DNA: TGTGCCAGCAGTTTACAGCTACTAATCTCTGGAAACACCATATATTTT
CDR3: CASSLQLLISGNTIYF

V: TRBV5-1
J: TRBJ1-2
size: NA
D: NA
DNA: TGCGCCAGCAGCCGGACAGTATCGAGTAACTATGGCTACACCTTC
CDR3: CASSRTVSSNYGYTF

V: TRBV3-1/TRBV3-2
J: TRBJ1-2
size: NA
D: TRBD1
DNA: TGTGCCAGCAGCCTATGGACAGGGGCATACACCTTC
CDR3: CASSLWTGAYTF

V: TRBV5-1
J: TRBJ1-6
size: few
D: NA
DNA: TGCGCCAGCAGCTTGGCCGGGGGGCAGGATTCACCCCTCCACTTT
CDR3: CASSLAGGQDSPLHF

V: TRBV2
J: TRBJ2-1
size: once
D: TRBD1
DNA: TGTGCCAGCAGTGAAGGACAGGGTCCGTTCTTC
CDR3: CASSEGQGPFF

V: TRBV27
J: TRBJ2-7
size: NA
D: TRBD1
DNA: TGTGCCAGCAAATTTAAGAGGACAGGGTCTTACGAGCAGTACTTC
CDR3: CASKFKRTGSYEQYF

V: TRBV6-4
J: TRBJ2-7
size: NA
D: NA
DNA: TGTGCCAGCAGCCGGGACACAGGCTACGAGCAGTACTTC
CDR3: CASSRDTGYEQYF

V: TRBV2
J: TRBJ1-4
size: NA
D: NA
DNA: TGTGCCAGCAGTGCTCGGGGGGCGGGCGATGAAAAACTGTTTTTT
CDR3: CASSARGAGDEKLFF

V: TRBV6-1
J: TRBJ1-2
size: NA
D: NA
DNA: TGTGCCAGCAGTGAGGTTAACTATGGCTACACCTTC
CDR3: CASSEVNYGYTF

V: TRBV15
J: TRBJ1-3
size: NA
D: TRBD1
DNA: TGTGCCACCAGCAGGATACAGGGGAGCCCTCTCTATTTT
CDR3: CATSRIQGSPLYF

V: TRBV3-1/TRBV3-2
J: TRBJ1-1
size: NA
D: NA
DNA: TGTGCCAGCAGCCAAGGGACACCTCCTGGGAACACTGAAGCTTTCTTT
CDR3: CASSQGTPPGNTEAFF

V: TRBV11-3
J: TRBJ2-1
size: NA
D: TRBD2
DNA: TGTGCCAGCAGTGCCGAGGGCGGGAGGGGCAATGAGCAGTTCTTC
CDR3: CASSAEGGRGNEQFF

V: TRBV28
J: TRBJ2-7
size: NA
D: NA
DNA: TGTGCCAGCAGTCTCGGAGGCTTAGGGTCCCCCTACGAGCAGTACTTC
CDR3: CASSLGGLGSPYEQYF

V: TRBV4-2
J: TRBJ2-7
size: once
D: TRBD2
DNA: TGTGCCAGCAGCCAAGTTTCTAGCCCAGCGGGAGGTTTATACGAGCAGTACTTC
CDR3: CASSQVSSPAGGLYEQYF

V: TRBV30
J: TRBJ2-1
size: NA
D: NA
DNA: TGTGCCTGGAGGGGAAGGGTCGCCTACAATGAGCAGTTCTTC
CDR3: CAWRGRVAYNEQFF

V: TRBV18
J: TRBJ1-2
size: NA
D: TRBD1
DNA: TGTGCCAGCTCACCCGGGACAGGGATTGGCTACACCTTC
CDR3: CASSPGTGIGYTF

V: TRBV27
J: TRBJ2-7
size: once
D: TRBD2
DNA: TGTGCCAGCAGCCTCAGACTAGCGGGGGACTACGAGCAGTACTTC
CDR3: CASSLRLAGDYEQYF

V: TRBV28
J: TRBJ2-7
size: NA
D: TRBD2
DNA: TGTGCCAGCAGTACGTCTAGCGGGAGATACGAGCAGTACTTC
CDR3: CASSTSSGRYEQYF

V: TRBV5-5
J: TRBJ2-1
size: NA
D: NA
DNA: TGTGCCAGCAGCTTGGTTGCAGTTAGTTACAATGAGCAGTTCTTC
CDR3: CASSLVAVSYNEQFF

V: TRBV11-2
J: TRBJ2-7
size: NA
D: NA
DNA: TGTGCCAGCAGCTTAGGTAGACGGCCATGGGACGAGCAGTACTTC
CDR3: CASSLGRRPWDEQYF

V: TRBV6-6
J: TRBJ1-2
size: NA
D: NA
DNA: TGTGCCAGCAGCAGGGGTGACTATGGCTACACCTTC
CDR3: CASSRGDYGYTF

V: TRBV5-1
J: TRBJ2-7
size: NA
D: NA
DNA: TGCGCCAGCAGCTTGGTGAGCGGTAGCTCCTACGAGCAGTACTTC
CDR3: CASSLVSGSSYEQYF

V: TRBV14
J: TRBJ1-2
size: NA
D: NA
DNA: TGTGCCAGCAGCCAAGATACAGGGCGGCATGGCTACACCTTC
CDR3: CASSQDTGRHGYTF

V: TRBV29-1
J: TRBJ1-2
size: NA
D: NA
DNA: TGCAGCGTTGATAATAAGGACTATGGCTACACCTTC
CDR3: CSVDNKDYGYTF

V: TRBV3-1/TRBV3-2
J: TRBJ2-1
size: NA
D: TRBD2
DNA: TGTGCCAGCAGCTTACTAGCGGGGGGGAGGAATGAGCAGTTCTTC
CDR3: CASSLLAGGRNEQFF

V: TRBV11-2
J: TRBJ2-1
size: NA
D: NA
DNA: TGTGCCAGCAGCCTCATGGTCGGGCGTCGGGGTATTGAGCAGTTCTTC
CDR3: CASSLMVGRRGIEQFF

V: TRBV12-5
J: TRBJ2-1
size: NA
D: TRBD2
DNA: TGTGCTAGTGGTCGTAGCGGGGGCCATTACAATGAGCAGTTCTTC
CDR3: CASGRSGGHYNEQFF

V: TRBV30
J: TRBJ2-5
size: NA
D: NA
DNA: TGTGCCTGGAAAGGCGGGGCTGGAGAGACCCAGTACTTC
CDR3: CAWKGGAGETQYF

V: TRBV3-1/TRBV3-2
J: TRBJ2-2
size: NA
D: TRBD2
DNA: TGTGCCAGCAGCCCTAGCGGGAGGACCACCGGGGAGCTGTTTTTT
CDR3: CASSPSGRTTGELFF

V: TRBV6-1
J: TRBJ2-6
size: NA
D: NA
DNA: TGTGCCAGCAGTGAATTGTCGGTCGGGTCCCTCTCTGGGGCCAACGTCCTGACTTTC
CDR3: CASSELSVGSLSGANVLTF

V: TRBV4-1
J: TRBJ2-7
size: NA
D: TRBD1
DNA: TGCGCCAGCAGCCAAGATATAGGACAGGCTCTCGTGGAGCAGTACTTC
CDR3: CASSQDIGQALVEQYF

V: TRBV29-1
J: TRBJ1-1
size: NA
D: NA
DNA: TGCAGCGTTCACGGAGGGACTTACACTGAAGCTTTCTTT
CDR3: CSVHGGTYTEAFF

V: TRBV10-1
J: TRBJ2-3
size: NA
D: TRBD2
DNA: TGCGCCAGCAGCGGAGCGGGGACAGATACGCAGTATTTT
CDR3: CASSGAGTDTQYF

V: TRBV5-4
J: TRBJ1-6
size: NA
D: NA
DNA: TGTGCCAGCAGCAGCGACAGCCTCCAATCCACCCTCCACTTT
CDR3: CASSSDSLQSTLHF

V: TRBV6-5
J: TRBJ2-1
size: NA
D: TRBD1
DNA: TGTGCCAGCAGCTCCGACAGGGATCGCAATGAGCAGTTCTTC
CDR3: CASSSDRDRNEQFF

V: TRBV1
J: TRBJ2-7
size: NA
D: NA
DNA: TGCACCAGCAGCCAAATTTTGACTAGCGGGAGTGCAACGGCGTGGGAGCAGTACTTC
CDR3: CTSSQILTSGSATAWEQYF

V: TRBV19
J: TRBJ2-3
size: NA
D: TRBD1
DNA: TGTGCCAGTAGTAAAAGGACAGGGCTTGTAGATACGCAGTATTTT
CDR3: CASSKRTGLVDTQYF

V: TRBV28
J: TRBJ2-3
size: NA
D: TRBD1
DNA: TGTGCCAGCAGGGGACAGCCTCCCACAGATACGCAGTATTTT
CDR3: CASRGQPPTDTQYF